This T cell receptor beta chain was captured in a study of human T cells and chemical hapten exposure. Study details: Among samples, TCR yields varied mainly because of small differences in pooled library volume.

Germline lookup yields CDR1 GTSNPN and CDR2 SVGIG (reference sequence). The V end was cut by 4 bases, the J end by 1 base, with 10 bases between. The CDR3 is 14 residues long. This clonotype was counted at least ten times. The library tagged each cDNA molecule with unique molecular identifiers. TCRdb itself ran the RACE reads through MiXCR, one entry per CDR3 protein. The profile shows over 100,000 distinct CDR3 sequences, about 9.4% of them singletons. Time point denoted: healthy volunteer bleed at 2 weeks. The authors' total RNA extraction used unfractionated whole blood. The chain recombines TRBV30 with TRBJ2-2; D may be TRBD1 (5 bases). Material for sequencing was whole blood. This clonotype was obtained from a male donor in good health. Some clones in this sample may be carry-over from other donors' samples. The DNA of the CDR3 is TGTGCCTGGAATCCAGGGCTGAACACCGGGGAGCTGTTTTTT. Translation: CAWNPGLNTGELFF.